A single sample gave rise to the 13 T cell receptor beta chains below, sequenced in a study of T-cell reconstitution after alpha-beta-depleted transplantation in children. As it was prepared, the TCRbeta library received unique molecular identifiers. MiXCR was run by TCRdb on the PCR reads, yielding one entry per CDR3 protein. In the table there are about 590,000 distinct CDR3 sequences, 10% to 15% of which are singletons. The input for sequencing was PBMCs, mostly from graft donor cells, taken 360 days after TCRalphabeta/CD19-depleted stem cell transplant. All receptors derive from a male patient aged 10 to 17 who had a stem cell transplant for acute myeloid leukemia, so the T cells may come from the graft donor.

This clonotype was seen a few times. In nucleotides, the CDR3 is TGCGCCAGCAGCTTTATGGTCCTAGACACCGGGGAGCTGTTTTTT. Residues: CASSFMVLDTGELFF. The chain recombines TRBV5-1 with TRBJ2-2; D unresolved. CDR3 length: 15 residues. CDR1 is SGHRS, CDR2 YFSETQ, per germline. V lost 2 bases, J lost 3 bases, and 11 bases lay in between.

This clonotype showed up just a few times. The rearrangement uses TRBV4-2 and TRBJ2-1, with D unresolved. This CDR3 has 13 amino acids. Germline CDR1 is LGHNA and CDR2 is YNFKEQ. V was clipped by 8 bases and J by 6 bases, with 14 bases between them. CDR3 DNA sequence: TGTGCCAGCGAAAGGCCCCGCGGCAATGAGCAGTTCTTC. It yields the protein CASERPRGNEQFF.

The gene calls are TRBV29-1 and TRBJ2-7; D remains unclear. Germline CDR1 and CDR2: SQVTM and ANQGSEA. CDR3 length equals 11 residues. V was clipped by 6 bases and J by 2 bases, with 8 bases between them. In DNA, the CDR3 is TGCAGCGTAATCACTGCCTACGAGCAGTACTTC. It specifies CSVITAYEQYF.

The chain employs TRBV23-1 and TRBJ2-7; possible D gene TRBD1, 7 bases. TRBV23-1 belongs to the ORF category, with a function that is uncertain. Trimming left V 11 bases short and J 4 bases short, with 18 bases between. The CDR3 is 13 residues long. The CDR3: CAGGNRGRYEQYF. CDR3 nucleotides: TGCGCCGGAGGGAACAGGGGCAGGTACGAGCAGTACTTC.

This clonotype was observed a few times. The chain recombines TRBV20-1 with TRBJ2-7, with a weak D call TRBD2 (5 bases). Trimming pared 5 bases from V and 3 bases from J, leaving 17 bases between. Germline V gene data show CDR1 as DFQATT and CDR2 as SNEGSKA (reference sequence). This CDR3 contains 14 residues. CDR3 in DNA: TGCAGTGCTTACCCAGCGGAGCACTTCTACGAGCAGTACTTC. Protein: CSAYPAEHFYEQYF.

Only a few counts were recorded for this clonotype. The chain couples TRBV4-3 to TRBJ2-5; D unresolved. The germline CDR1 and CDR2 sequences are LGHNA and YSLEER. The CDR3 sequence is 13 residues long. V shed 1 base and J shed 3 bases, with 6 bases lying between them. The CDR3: CASSQGPEETQYF. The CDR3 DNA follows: TGCGCCAGCAGCCAAGGGCCCGAAGAGACCCAGTACTTC.

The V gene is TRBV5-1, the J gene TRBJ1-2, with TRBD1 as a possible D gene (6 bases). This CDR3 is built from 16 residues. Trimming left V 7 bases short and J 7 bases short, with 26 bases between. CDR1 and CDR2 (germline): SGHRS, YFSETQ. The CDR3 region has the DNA TGCGCCAGCGGACATGAGGGGGGAAGTGTTAGAGGTGGCTACACCTTC. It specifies CASGHEGGSVRGGYTF. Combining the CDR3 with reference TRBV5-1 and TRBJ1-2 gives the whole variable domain KAGVTQTPRYLIKTRGQQVTLSCSPISGHRSVSWYQQTPGQGLQFLFEYFSETQRNKGNFPGRFSGRQFSNSRSEMNVSTLELGDSALYLCASGHEGGSVRGGYTFGSGTRLTVV.

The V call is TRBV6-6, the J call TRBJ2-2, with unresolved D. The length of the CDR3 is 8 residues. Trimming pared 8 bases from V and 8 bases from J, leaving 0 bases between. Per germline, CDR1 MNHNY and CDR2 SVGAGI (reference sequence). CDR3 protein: CASGELFF. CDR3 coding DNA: TGTGCCAGCGGGGAGCTGTTTTTT.

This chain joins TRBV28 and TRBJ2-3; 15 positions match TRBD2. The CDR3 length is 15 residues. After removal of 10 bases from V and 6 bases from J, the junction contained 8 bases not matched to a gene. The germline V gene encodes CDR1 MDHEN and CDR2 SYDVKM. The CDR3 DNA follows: TGTGCCACCCCCGGACTAGCGGGAGGGGGTGATACGCAGTATTTT. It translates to CATPGLAGGGDTQYF.

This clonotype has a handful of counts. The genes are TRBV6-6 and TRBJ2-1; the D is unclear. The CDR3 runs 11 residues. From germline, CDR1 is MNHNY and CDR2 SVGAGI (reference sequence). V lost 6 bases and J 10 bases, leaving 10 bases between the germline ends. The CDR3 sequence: CASSPIKEQFF. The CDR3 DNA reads TGTGCCAGCAGCCCCATTAAGGAGCAGTTCTTC.

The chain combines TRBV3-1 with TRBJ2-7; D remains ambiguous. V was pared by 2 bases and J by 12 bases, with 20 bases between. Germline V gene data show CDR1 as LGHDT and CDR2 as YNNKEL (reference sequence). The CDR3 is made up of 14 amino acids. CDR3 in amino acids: CASSQPGPTSSPYF. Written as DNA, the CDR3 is TGTGCCAGCAGCCAACCCGGGCCTACTTCGTCTCCGTACTTC.

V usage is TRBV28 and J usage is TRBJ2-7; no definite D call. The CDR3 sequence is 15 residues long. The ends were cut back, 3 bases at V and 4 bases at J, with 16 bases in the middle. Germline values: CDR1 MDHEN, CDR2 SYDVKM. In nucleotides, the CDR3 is TGTGCCAGCAGTTTTCCCCGACGTGGAGTTTACGAGCAGTACTTC. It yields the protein CASSFPRRGVYEQYF.

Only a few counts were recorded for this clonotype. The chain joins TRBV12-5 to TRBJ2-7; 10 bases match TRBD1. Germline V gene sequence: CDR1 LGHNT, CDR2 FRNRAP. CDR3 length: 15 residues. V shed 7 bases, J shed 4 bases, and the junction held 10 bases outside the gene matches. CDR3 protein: CASALSGTGVYEQYF. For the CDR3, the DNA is TGTGCTAGTGCCCTTTCCGGGACAGGGGTTTACGAGCAGTACTTC.